The 28 T cell receptor beta chains presented below share a single source sample, sequenced in a study of identical twins (dated by TCRdb to 2015 to 2016). Libraries were made using 5' RACE. Sequenced on an Illumina HiSeq 2000. TCRdb took the public reads, trimmed them with fastp at Q25, ran MiXCR for clone calling and kept in-frame beta chains. Rows are combined by CDR3 protein, so each entry shows the most common genes and DNA. Within this sample are about 570,000 distinct CDR3 sequences, with over 8.5% of them counted one time only. Together, the top ten hold under 3.5% of the sample. This sample was also put to use in a study of yellow fever vaccine responses in identical twins.

The sample consisted of PBMCs. The receptor set was obtained from a woman aged 18-35 years in good health.

The table lists this clonotype with many counts. The J gene is TRBJ2-5, the V gene TRBV7-8, with TRBD2 identical over 7 bases. CDR1 is SGHVS and CDR2 is FQNEAQ in the germline V gene. There are 15 residues in the CDR3. Trimming at V came to 1 base and at J to 1 base, leaving 3 bases not matched to a gene. The CDR3 DNA follows: TGTGCCAGCAGCTTAGGCTGGGGGGGCCAAGAGACCCAGTACTTC. Protein product: CASSLGWGGQETQYF.

The rearrangement uses TRBV6-2 or TRBV6-3 and TRBJ2-5; 14 bases are shared with TRBD2. Trimming at V came to 0 bases and at J to 5 bases, leaving 5 bases not matched to a gene. CDR3 length: 17 residues. The V gene's germline CDR1 is MNHEY and CDR2 SVGEGT. The CDR3 region has the DNA TGTGCCAGCAGTTACTCTGGGACTAGCGGGAGTCCGGAGACCCAGTACTTC. The encoded protein is CASSYSGTSGSPETQYF.

The sample holds a few counts of this clonotype. The V gene is TRBV6-1, the J gene TRBJ2-7, with 8 bases identical to TRBD2. CDR1 MNHNS and CDR2 SASEGT come from the germline V gene. The V and J ends lost 6 bases and 5 bases, in that order; junction bases with no gene match: 9. This CDR3 has 14 amino acids. CDR3 region: CASSRRGGLDEQYF. The CDR3 nucleotides are TGTGCCAGCAGCCGACGGGGGGGGCTGGACGAGCAGTACTTC.

This clonotype was recorded many times. One end of the junction does not line up with germline, which may come from a read error. V gene TRBV7-2 combines with J gene TRBJ2-7, with 10 positions matching TRBD2. Looked up from germline, CDR1 is SGHTA and CDR2 is FQGNSA. The CDR3 is 16 amino acids. CDR3 bases: TGTGCCAGCAGCTTAGAATTAGCGGGAGGCTCCCACGAGCAGTACTTC. Translation gives CASSLELAGGSHEQYF.

This clonotype has a count of ten or more. This chain uses TRBV4-3 with TRBJ2-2; D possibly corresponds to TRBD2 (6 bases). CDR1 is LGHNA, CDR2 YSLEER, per germline. V was trimmed by 0 bases and J by 5 bases, leaving 7 bases between them. This CDR3 is built from 14 residues. CDR3 amino acids: CASSQDGGTGELFF. DNA for the CDR3: TGCGCCAGCAGCCAAGATGGGGGGACCGGGGAGCTGTTTTTT.

This clonotype was observed a few times. V is TRBV4-3 and J is TRBJ2-1; 7 positions match TRBD1. The CDR3 runs to 16 residues. Trimming took 0 bases from V and 3 from J; bases not matched to a gene: 5. Germline V gene sequence: CDR1 LGHNA, CDR2 YSLEER. The CDR3, as DNA: TGCGCCAGCAGCCAAGATAAAGGGACAGTCTACAATGAGCAGTTCTTC. Residues: CASSQDKGTVYNEQFF.

CDR3 bases: TGTGCCGTCGGTCGCACCGGGGAGCTGTTTTTT. This sequence encodes CAVGRTGELFF. The J gene is TRBJ2-2, the V gene TRBV25-1, with D hard to call. The germline CDR1 and CDR2 sequences are MGHDK and SYGVNS. Deletions cut 11 bases from V and 4 bases from J, with 8 bases between. The CDR3 spans 11 residues.

The table lists this clonotype with many counts. This rearrangement joins TRBV20-1 to TRBJ1-1; D ambiguous. V shed 4 bases and J shed 10 bases, with 16 bases lying between them. Germline V lookup: CDR1 DFQATT, CDR2 SNEGSKA (reference sequence). The length of the CDR3 is 12 residues. This CDR3 is CSATLKNLRAFF. CDR3 DNA: TGCAGTGCTACCCTAAAGAACCTCAGAGCTTTCTTT.

The table lists this clonotype with a few counts. The gene calls are TRBV11-2 and TRBJ2-3; 7 bases are a match to TRBD2. This CDR3 has 18 amino acids. V was clipped by 3 bases and J by 1 base; unmatched bases: 13. Germline-derived CDR1 and CDR2 are SGHAT and FQNNGV. The CDR3 reads CASSFPKGLAGGTDTQYF. CDR3 bases: TGTGCCAGCAGCTTCCCTAAAGGTCTGGCGGGAGGCACAGATACGCAGTATTTT.

This clonotype was detected many times. V is TRBV29-1 and J is TRBJ2-1; 11 bases line up with TRBD2. Germline V gene data show CDR1 as SQVTM and CDR2 as ANQGSEA. The junction had 8 bases not matched to a gene; V was cut back by 1 base and J by 6 bases. The CDR3 totals 16 residues. The CDR3 reads CSVEGPTSGSFNEQFF. Written as DNA, the CDR3 is TGCAGCGTTGAAGGCCCAACTAGCGGGAGCTTCAATGAGCAGTTCTTC.

The chain employs TRBV4-3 and TRBJ2-7; D is possibly TRBD2 (6 bases). The ends were cut back, 1 base at V and 7 bases at J, with 11 bases in the middle. The CDR3 is 13 residues long. The germline V gene has CDR1 LGHNA and CDR2 YSLEER. Written as DNA, the CDR3 is TGCGCCAGCAGCCAAGGGCGGGAACCTGAGCAGTACTTC. Translated: CASSQGREPEQYF.

The chain links TRBV5-1 to TRBJ2-3; TRBD2 agrees at 8 bases. CDR3 length: 18 residues. Germline V gene lookup returns CDR1 SGHRS and CDR2 YFSETQ. The V segment lost 3 bases and the J segment 4 bases; nucleotides outside the gene matches: 16. Here the CDR3 reads CASSSLPLRTSIPDTQYF. Written as DNA, the CDR3 is TGCGCCAGCAGCTCCCTCCCCCTCCGGACTAGCATCCCAGATACGCAGTATTTT.

This clonotype was counted many times. The CDR3 loop reads CASSYGTGVYNEQFF. The CDR3 region has the DNA TGTGCCAGCAGTTACGGGACAGGGGTCTACAATGAGCAGTTCTTC. The chain has TRBV6-2 or TRBV6-3 and TRBJ2-1; TRBD1 matches at 10 bases. Per the germline V gene, CDR1 is MNHEY and CDR2 is SVGEGT. This CDR3 contains 15 residues. Trimming removed 2 bases from V and 3 bases from J; junction bases left unmatched: 1.

The chain recombines TRBV7-9 with TRBJ2-3; 7 positions agree with TRBD1. V trimming: 2 bases; J trimming: 0 bases; junction bases outside the gene matches: 5. Germline-derived CDR1 and CDR2 are SEHNR and FQNEAQ (reference sequence). The CDR3 totals 16 residues. CDR3 loop: CASSLTGTVSTDTQYF. The DNA for the CDR3 is TGTGCCAGCAGCTTAACCGGGACAGTGAGCACAGATACGCAGTATTTT.

This clonotype showed up many times. The chain joins TRBV29-1 to TRBJ2-7; D ambiguous. In germline, CDR1 is SQVTM, CDR2 ANQGSEA. CDR3 length equals 12 residues. V gave up 6 bases and J gave up 2 bases, with 11 bases separating them. CDR3 sequence: CSVRTYPYEQYF. For the CDR3, the DNA is TGCAGCGTCCGAACGTACCCCTACGAGCAGTACTTC.

The chain recombines TRBV7-9 with TRBJ2-5; D is possibly TRBD1 (5 bases). Trimming took off 1 base at V and 3 bases at J, with 12 bases between the two ends. Germline V gene sequence: CDR1 SEHNR, CDR2 FQNEAQ (reference sequence). CDR3 length: 15 amino acids. CDR3 region: CASSLGLGVEETQYF. The CDR3 bases are TGTGCCAGCAGCTTAGGGCTAGGGGTGGAAGAGACCCAGTACTTC.

The chain is built from TRBV4-3 and TRBJ2-7; D remains ambiguous. In germline, CDR1 is LGHNA, CDR2 YSLEER. V was shortened by 4 bases and J by 0 bases, with 10 bases between the two germline ends. The CDR3 is 14 amino acids. The CDR3 DNA sequence: TGCGCCAGCAGCCCGGACGAGAGCTCCTACGAGCAGTACTTC. Its protein is CASSPDESSYEQYF.

This clonotype occurred a few times. V and J are TRBV14 and TRBJ2-7; 7 positions agree with TRBD2. Germline V gives CDR1 SGHDN, CDR2 FVKESK. This CDR3 has 18 amino acids. The V and J ends lost 0 bases and 3 bases, in that order; junction bases with no gene match: 14. Here the CDR3 reads CASSQESVSAGADYEQYF. CDR3 sequence (DNA): TGTGCCAGCAGCCAAGAAAGTGTTAGTGCGGGAGCTGACTACGAGCAGTACTTC.

This clonotype was detected many times. The chain recombines TRBV4-3 with TRBJ2-7; 9 bases map to TRBD2. Trimming removed 0 bases from V and 2 bases from J; junction bases left unmatched: 5. CDR3 size: 16 residues. Germline CDR1 is LGHNA and CDR2 is YSLEER. The CDR3 coding sequence is TGCGCCAGCAGCCAAGATTTTGCTAGCGGGGCCTACGAGCAGTACTTC. This encodes CASSQDFASGAYEQYF.

The table lists this clonotype with many counts. The DNA for the CDR3 is TGTGCTAGTGGTTTGGTACGGGAGACCCAGTACTTC. It specifies CASGLVRETQYF. The chain joins TRBV12-5 to TRBJ2-5; D is uncertain. Germline V CDR1 and CDR2: LGHNT, FRNRAP. The ends were cut back, 0 bases at V and 5 bases at J, with 4 bases in the middle. The length of the CDR3 is 12 residues.

The rearrangement uses TRBV7-3 and TRBJ1-1, with D perhaps matching TRBD1 (5 bases). The CDR3 length is 14 residues. The germline V gene has CDR1 SGHTA and CDR2 FQGTGA. Trimming removed 2 bases at V and 4 bases at J, with 11 bases between. CDR3 loop: CASSLAPGGTEAFF. The CDR3 DNA reads as TGTGCCAGCAGCTTAGCCCCGGGGGGCACTGAAGCTTTCTTT. The whole variable domain, remainder taken from reference TRBV7-3 and TRBJ1-1, is GAGVSQTPSNKVTEKGKYVELRCDPISGHTALYWYRQSLGQGPEFLIYFQGTGAADDSGLPNDRFFAVRPEGSVSTLKIQRTERGDSAVYLCASSLAPGGTEAFFGQGTRLTVV.

J is TRBJ2-1 and V is TRBV7-9; tentatively, D is TRBD1 (6 bases). The CDR3 spans 15 residues. Trimming removed 5 bases at V and 4 bases at J, with 15 bases between. Germline V gene sequence: CDR1 SEHNR, CDR2 FQNEAQ (reference sequence). The CDR3 region has the DNA TGTGCCAGCAGCCTCGCGCAACAGGGATACAATGAGCAGTTCTTC. It codes for CASSLAQQGYNEQFF. Full variable domain (remainder filled in from reference TRBV7-9 and TRBJ2-1): DTGVSQNPRHKITKRGQNVTFRCDPISEHNRLYWYRQTLGQGPEFLTYFQNEAQLEKSRLLSDRFSAERPKGSFSTLEIQRTEQGDSAMYLCASSLAQQGYNEQFFGPGTRLTVL.

This clonotype was recorded a few times. The rearrangement joins TRBV9 to TRBJ2-7, with 8 bases aligning to TRBD2. V lost 1 base and J lost 6; bases outside the gene matches: 12. Germline V gene data show CDR1 as SGDLS and CDR2 as YYNGEE. CDR3 length: 16 amino acids. The DNA for the CDR3 is TGTGCCAGCAGCGTAAACACCGGGACTAGTGGCAGCGAGCAGTACTTC. It codes for CASSVNTGTSGSEQYF.

This clonotype was observed at least ten times. The chain carries TRBV7-6 and TRBJ2-3; maybe TRBD2 (7 bases). The CDR3 runs 14 residues. The germline gives CDR1 SGHVS, CDR2 FNYEAQ. V was shortened by 6 bases and J by 2 bases, with 12 bases between the two germline ends. CDR3 protein: CASRRGGDTDTQYF. The CDR3 DNA is TGTGCCAGCAGGAGGGGGGGGGACACAGATACGCAGTATTTT.

This clonotype was detected only a few times. The chain uses TRBV19 and TRBJ2-4, with TRBD2 as a possible D gene (5 bases). CDR3 length: 17 amino acids. Germline-derived CDR1 and CDR2 are LNHDA and SQIVND (reference sequence). V was shortened by 5 bases and J by 0 bases, with 17 bases between the two germline ends. The CDR3 reads CASSHRPAVLAKNIQYF. The DNA for the CDR3 is TGTGCCAGTAGTCATCGACCAGCGGTGCTAGCCAAAAACATTCAGTACTTC.

This clonotype was seen at least ten times. The chain carries TRBV29-1 and TRBJ2-7; 8 bases are a match to TRBD1. Looked up from germline, CDR1 is SQVTM and CDR2 is ANQGSEA. Unmatched junction bases numbered 2, after V lost 7 bases and J lost 3 bases. The CDR3 runs to 11 residues. CDR3 DNA: TGCAGCGCTGGACAGGGCTACGAGCAGTACTTC. The encoded protein is CSAGQGYEQYF.

This clonotype was seen many times. CDR3 DNA: TGTGCCAGCAGCCAAGGTGGAGCGGAAGAGACCCAGTACTTC. This codes for CASSQGGAEETQYF. This sequence joins TRBV4-2 and TRBJ2-5; D may be TRBD2 (5 bases). Per the germline V gene, CDR1 is LGHNA and CDR2 is YNFKEQ. The length of the CDR3 is 14 residues. Deletions cut 1 base from V and 3 bases from J, with 9 bases between.

This rearrangement joins TRBV5-5 to TRBJ2-7, with 7 nucleotides matching TRBD1. Germline values: CDR1 SGHKS, CDR2 YYEKEE (reference sequence). CDR3 length: 16 amino acids. After removal of 3 bases from V and 7 bases from J, the junction contained 16 bases not matched to a gene. The CDR3 spells CASSSNPGTVNGEQYF. CDR3 nucleotides: TGTGCCAGCAGCTCGAACCCCGGGACAGTTAATGGGGAGCAGTACTTC.